This T cell receptor (beta chain) originates from a study of human T cells and chemical hapten exposure. Study background: Chiefly female patients presented with alopecia areata, totalis or universalis.

Individual cDNA molecules (in the library) carried attached unique molecular identifiers. The authors' processing: Sampled TCR counts reached a median of around 89,000 per sample, with values ranging from roughly 20,000 to 700,000. TCRdb used MiXCR to reprocess the RACE reads, holding one entry per CDR3 protein. These V and J calls derive from TCRdb rather than the authors' analysis. The sample lists approximately 370,000 distinct CDR3 sequences, 4.5% to 5.5% occurring once. The V end lost 3 bases, the J end lost 0 bases, and 16 bases lay between the germline ends. The CDR3 extends over 18 amino acids. CDR1 is KGHDR, CDR2 SFDVKD, per germline. Documented time point: pre-sensitization, week 0. Indicated treatment: therapeutic diphenylcyclopropenone sensitization with weekly scalp DPC. Whole blood, unfractionated, served as the material for total RNA extraction.

This sequence originates from a woman aged 18-35 years with alopecia areata. Some clones in this sample may be carry-over from other donors' samples. The material was whole blood, obtained in connection with sensitization to the hapten diphenylcyclopropenone (DPC). The gene calls are TRBV24-1 and TRBJ2-2; possible D gene TRBD2, 5 bases. The CDR3, as DNA: TGTGCCACCAGTGATCACTGGACTGGCGCTACGAACACCGGGGAGCTGTTTTTT. Translated: CATSDHWTGATNTGELFF.